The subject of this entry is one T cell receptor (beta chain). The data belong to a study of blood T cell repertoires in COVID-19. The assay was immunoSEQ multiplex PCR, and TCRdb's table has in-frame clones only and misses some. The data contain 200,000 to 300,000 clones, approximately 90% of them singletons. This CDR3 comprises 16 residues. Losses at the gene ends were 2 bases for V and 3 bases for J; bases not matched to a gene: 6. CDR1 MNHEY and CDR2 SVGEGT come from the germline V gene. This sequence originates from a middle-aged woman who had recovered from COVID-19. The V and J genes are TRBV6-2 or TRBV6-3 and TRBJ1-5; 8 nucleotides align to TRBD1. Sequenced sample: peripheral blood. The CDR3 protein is CASSYPDRGANQPQHF. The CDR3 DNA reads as TGTGCCAGCAGTTACCCCGACAGGGGCGCCAATCAGCCCCAGCATTTT.